This T cell receptor (beta chain) was sequenced for a study of blood T cell repertoires in COVID-19. Across the study: Both acute and convalescent COVID-19 samples were obtained from the United States, Italy and Spain.

Authors' processing steps: Amplification of reference gene primers provided the estimated nucleated cell counts. The table came from immunoSEQ multiplex PCR; TCRdb's copy has only in-frame clones and leaves some out. V and J calls and clone size are given by that table; D and trimming were obtained from the DNA. The data show some 100,000 clones, approximately 87% seen once. The CDR3 is 13 amino acids. Germline V gene sequence: CDR1 SNHLY, CDR2 FYNNEI. Trimming removed 6 bases from V and 2 bases from J, with 10 bases in between. Sequences were obtained from peripheral blood. This receptor was obtained from a woman between 25 and 40 years old with acute or convalescent COVID-19. The genes are TRBV2 and TRBJ1-2, with D perhaps TRBD1 (6 bases). The CDR3 spells CASSRTVNYGYTF. The CDR3 DNA reads TGTGCCAGCAGCAGGACAGTGAACTATGGCTACACCTTC.